This T cell receptor beta chain was found in a study of blood T cell repertoires in COVID-19. Study background: The origin of the acute and convalescent COVID-19 samples was the United States, Italy and Spain. From T cells, B-cell-depleted T cells, or PBMCs came the material, which was cDNA or gDNA.

The CDR3 has 14 residues. Germline lookup yields CDR1 KGHDR and CDR2 SFDVKD. V was pared by 4 bases and J by 2 bases, with 3 bases of the junction left unmatched. In the authors' workflow: Reference gene primer amplification gave nucleated cell count estimates. Method: immunoSEQ multiplex PCR; TCRdb's copy keeps in-frame clones and lacks some. The V and J calls and clone size come from that table; D and trimming were worked out from the DNA. The sample yields roughly 100,000 clones, more than 85% seen once. This chain joins TRBV24-1 and TRBJ1-2; 7 bases are shared with TRBD1. This clonotype was obtained from a man in his late teens or twenties with acute or convalescent COVID-19. Sequencing was carried out using peripheral blood. In nucleotides, the CDR3 is TGTGCCACCAGTGACGACAGGGCGAACTATGGCTACACCTTC. Amino acids: CATSDDRANYGYTF.